This T cell receptor (beta chain) was recovered during a study of stem cell transplantation in POMP-related autoinflammatory disease. Looking at the study overall: After transplant, neutrophils and platelets showed 100% graft donor chimerism through one year. Whole-study findings and limits: PRAID patients trended toward lower TRB diversity and higher clonality in all analyzed T-cell subsets. Fewer unique TRB V-J gene pairings were identified in patients with PRAID.

V lost 1 base, J lost 7 bases, and 12 bases lay in between. This CDR3 comprises 15 residues. Germline values: CDR1 SGHRS, CDR2 YFSETQ. In regard to this clone: What it binds is unknown.

The method was immunoSEQ multiplex PCR; TCRdb's version includes in-frame clones alone and lacks a portion of them. The sample lists over 60,000 clones, approximately 91% occurring once. PRAID combined immunodeficiency and autoinflammation. Sample: CD4+ T cells from PBMCs, taken after stem cell transplantation. The chain is built from TRBV5-1 and TRBJ1-6; D ambiguous. The receptor's source is a human patient with POMP-related autoinflammation and immune dysregulation (PRAID). Some of the T cells may derive from the graft donor. CDR3 in DNA: TGCGCCAGCAGCTTGTTGGGATCGGGGAATTCACCCCTCCACTTT. Its translation is CASSLLGSGNSPLHF.